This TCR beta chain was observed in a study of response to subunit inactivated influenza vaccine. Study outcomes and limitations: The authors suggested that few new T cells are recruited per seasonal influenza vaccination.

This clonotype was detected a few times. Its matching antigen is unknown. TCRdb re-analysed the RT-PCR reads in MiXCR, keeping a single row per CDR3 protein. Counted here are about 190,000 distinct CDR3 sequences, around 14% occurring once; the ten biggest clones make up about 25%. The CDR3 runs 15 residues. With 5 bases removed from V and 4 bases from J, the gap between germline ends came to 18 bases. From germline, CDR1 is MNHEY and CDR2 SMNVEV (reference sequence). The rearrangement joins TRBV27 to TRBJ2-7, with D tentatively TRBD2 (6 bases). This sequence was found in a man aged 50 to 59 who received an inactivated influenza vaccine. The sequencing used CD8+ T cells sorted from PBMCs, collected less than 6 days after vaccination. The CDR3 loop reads CASSRGREFSYEQYF. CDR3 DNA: TGTGCCAGCAGTAGGGGACGGGAGTTTTCATACGAGCAGTACTTC.